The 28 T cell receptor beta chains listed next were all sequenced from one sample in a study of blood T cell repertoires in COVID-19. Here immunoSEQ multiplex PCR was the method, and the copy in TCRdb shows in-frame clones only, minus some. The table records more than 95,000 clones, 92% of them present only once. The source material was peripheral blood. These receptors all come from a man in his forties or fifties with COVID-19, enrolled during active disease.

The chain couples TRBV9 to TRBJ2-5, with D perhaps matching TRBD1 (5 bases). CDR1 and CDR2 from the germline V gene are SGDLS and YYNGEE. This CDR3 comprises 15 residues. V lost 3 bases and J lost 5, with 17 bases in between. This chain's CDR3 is CASSANLQVGETQYF. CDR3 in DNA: TGTGCCAGCAGCGCTAATCTACAGGTCGGGGAGACCCAGTACTTC.

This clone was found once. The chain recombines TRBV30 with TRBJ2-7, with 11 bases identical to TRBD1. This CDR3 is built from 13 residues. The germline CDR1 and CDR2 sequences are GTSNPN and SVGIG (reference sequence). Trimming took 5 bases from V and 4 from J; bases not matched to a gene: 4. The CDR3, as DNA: TGTGCCTGGGATGGACAGGGGGCTTACGAGCAGTACTTC. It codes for CAWDGQGAYEQYF.

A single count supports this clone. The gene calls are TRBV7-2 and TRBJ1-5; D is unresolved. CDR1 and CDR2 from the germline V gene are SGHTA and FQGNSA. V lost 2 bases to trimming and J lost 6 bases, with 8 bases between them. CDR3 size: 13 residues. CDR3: CASSLTGFQPQHF. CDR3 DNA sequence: TGTGCCAGCAGCTTAACGGGATTTCAGCCCCAGCATTTT.

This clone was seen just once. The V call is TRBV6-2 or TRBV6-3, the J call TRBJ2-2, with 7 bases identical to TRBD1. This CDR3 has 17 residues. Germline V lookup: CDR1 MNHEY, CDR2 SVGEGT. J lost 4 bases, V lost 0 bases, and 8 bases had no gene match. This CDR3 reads CASSYSEQGFVTGELFF. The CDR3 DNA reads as TGTGCCAGCAGTTACTCGGAACAGGGGTTCGTCACCGGGGAGCTGTTTTTT.

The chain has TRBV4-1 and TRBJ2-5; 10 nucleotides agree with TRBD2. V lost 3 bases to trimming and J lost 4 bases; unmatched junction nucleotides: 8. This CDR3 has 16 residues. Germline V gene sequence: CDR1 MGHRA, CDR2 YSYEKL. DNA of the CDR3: TGCGCCAGCAGCCAGGGACTAGCGCTTTCAGGAGAGACCCAGTACTTC. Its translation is CASSQGLALSGETQYF.

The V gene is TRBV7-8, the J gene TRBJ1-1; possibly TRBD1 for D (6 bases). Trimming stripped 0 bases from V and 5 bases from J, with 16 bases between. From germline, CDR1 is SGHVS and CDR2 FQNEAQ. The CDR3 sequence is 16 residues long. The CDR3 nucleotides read TGTGCCAGCAGCTTAGCCCTGGGGCAGGGGCTTACTGAAGCTTTCTTT. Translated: CASSLALGQGLTEAFF.

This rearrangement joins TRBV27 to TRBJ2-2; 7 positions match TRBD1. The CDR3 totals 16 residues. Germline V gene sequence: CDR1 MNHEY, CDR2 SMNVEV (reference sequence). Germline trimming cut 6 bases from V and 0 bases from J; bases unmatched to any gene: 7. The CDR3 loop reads CASRRQGRPNTGELFF. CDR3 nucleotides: TGTGCCAGCAGAAGACAGGGAAGGCCGAACACCGGGGAGCTGTTTTTT.

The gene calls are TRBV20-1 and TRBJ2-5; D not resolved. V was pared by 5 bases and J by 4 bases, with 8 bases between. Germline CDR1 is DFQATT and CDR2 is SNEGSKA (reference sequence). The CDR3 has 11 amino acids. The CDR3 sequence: CSAVPRETQYF. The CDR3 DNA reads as TGCAGTGCTGTCCCGAGAGAGACCCAGTACTTC.

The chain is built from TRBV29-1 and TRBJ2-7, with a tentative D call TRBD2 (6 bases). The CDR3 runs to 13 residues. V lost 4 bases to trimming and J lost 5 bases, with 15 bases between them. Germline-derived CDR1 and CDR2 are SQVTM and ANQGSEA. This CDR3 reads CSVVSGSRDEQYF. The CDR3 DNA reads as TGCAGCGTTGTGTCCGGGAGCCGAGACGAGCAGTACTTC.

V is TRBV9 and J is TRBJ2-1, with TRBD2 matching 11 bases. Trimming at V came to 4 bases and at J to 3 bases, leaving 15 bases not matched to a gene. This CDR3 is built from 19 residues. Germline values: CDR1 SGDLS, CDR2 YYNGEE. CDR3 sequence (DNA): TGTGCCAGCAGCCATAGTCAGCGGACTAGCGGGCGGCTCTACAATGAGCAGTTCTTC. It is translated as CASSHSQRTSGRLYNEQFF.

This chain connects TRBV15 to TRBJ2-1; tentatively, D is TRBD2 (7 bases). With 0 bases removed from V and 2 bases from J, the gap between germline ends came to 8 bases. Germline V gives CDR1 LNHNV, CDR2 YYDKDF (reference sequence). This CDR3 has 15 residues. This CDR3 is CATSREGGAYNEQFF. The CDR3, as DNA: TGTGCCACCAGCAGAGAAGGGGGGGCCTACAATGAGCAGTTCTTC.

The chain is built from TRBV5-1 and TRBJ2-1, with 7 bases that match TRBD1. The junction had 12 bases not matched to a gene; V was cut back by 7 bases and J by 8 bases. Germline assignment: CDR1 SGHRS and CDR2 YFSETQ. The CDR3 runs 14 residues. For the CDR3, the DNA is TGCGCCAGCTATACAGGGGTCCGTCTCGATGAGCAGTTCTTC. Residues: CASYTGVRLDEQFF.

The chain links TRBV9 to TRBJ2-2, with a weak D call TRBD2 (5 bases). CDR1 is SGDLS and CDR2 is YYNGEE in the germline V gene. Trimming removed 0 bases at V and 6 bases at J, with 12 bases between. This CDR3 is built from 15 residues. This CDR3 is CASSVDPGLAGELFF. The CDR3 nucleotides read TGTGCCAGCAGCGTAGACCCAGGACTCGCCGGGGAGCTGTTTTTT.

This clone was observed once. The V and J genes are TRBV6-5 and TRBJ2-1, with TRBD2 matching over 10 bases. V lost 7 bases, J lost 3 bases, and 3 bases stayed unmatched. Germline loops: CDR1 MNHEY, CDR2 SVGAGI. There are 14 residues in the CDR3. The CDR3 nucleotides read TGTGCCAGCATTAAGCGGGGGGGCTACAATGAGCAGTTCTTC. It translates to CASIKRGGYNEQFF.

CDR3 coding DNA: TGTGCCAGTAGTTCCCGGTTGCCCGGTGGGGCCAACGTCCTGACTTTC. Translation gives CASSSRLPGGANVLTF. The V call is TRBV19, the J call TRBJ2-6; D unresolved. Germline lookup yields CDR1 LNHDA and CDR2 SQIVND (reference sequence). The V end lost 5 bases, the J end lost 3 bases, and 14 bases lay between the germline ends. CDR3 size: 16 residues.

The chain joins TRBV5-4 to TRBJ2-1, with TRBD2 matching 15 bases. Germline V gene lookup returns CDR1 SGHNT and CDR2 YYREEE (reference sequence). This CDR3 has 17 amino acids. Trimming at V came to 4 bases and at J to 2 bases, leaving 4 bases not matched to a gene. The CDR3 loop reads CASSPGLAGGTYNEQFF. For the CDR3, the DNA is TGTGCCAGCAGCCCGGGACTAGCGGGAGGCACCTACAATGAGCAGTTCTTC. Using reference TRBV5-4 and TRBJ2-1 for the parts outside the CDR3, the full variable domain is ETGVTQSPTHLIKTRGQQVTLRCSSQSGHNTVSWYQQALGQGPQFIFQYYREEENGRGNFPPRFSGLQFPNYSSELNVNALELDDSALYLCASSPGLAGGTYNEQFFGPGTRLTVL.

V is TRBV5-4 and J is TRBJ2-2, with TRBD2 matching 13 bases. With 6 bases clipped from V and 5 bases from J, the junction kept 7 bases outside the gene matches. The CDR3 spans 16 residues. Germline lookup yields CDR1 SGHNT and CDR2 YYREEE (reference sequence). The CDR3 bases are TGTGCCAGCACCCCCGCGGGACTAGCGGGAACCGGGGAGCTGTTTTTT. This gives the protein CASTPAGLAGTGELFF.

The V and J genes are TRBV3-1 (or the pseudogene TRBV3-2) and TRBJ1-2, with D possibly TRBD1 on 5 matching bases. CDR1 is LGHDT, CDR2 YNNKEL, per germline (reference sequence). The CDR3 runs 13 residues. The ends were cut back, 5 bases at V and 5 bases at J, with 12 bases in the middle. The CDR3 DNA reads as TGTGCCAGCAGCGAGACCTCAGGGTATGGCTACACCTTC. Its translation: CASSETSGYGYTF.

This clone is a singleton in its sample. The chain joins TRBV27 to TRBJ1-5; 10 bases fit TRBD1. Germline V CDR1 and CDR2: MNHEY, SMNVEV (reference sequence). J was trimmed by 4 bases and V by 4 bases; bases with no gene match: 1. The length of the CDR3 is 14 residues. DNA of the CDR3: TGTGCCAGCAGTTCGGGACAGGGGAATCAGCCCCAGCATTTT. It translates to CASSSGQGNQPQHF.

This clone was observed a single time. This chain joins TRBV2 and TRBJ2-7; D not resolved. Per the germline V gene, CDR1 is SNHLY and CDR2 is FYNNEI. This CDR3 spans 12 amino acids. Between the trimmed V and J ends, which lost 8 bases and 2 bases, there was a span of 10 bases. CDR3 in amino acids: CASHRLAYEQYF. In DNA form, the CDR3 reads TGTGCCAGCCACCGACTCGCCTACGAGCAGTACTTC.

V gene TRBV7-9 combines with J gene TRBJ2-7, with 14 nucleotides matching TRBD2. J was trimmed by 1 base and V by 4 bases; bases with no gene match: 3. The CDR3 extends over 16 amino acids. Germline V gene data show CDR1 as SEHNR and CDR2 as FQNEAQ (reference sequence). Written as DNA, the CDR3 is TGTGCCAGCAGCTCAAGACTAGCGGGAGGGTCCTACGAGCAGTACTTC. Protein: CASSSRLAGGSYEQYF.

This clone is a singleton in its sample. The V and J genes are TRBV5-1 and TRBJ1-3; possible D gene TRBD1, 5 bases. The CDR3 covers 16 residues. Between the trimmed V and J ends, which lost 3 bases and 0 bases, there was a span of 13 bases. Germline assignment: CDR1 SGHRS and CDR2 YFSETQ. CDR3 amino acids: CASSSYDSLSGNTIYF. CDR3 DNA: TGCGCCAGCAGCTCCTATGACAGCCTCTCTGGAAACACCATATATTTT. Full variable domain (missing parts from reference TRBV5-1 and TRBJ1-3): KAGVTQTPRYLIKTRGQQVTLSCSPISGHRSVSWYQQTPGQGLQFLFEYFSETQRNKGNFPGRFSGRQFSNSRSEMNVSTLELGDSALYLCASSSYDSLSGNTIYFGEGSWLTVV.

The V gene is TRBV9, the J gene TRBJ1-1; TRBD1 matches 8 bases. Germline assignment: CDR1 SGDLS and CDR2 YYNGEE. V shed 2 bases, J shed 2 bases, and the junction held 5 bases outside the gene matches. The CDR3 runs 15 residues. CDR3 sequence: CASSVIGQGNTEAFF. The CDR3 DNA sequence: TGTGCCAGCAGCGTCATCGGACAGGGAAACACTGAAGCTTTCTTT.

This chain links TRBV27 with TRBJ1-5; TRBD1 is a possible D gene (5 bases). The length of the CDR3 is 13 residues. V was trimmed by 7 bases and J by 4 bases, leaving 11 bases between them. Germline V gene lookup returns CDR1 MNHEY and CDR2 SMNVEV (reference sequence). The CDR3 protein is CASTPGGNQPQHF. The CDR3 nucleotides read TGTGCCAGCACCCCCGGGGGGAATCAGCCCCAGCATTTT.

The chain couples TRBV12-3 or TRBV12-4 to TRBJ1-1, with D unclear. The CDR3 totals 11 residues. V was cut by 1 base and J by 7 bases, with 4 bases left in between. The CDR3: CASSLVREAFF. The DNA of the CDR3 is TGTGCCAGCAGTTTAGTCCGTGAAGCTTTCTTT.

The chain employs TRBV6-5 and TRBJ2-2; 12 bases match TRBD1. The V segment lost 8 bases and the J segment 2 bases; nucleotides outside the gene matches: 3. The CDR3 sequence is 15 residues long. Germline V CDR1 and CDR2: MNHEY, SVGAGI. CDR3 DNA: TGTGCCAGCTGGGACAGGGGGCAAAACACCGGGGAGCTGTTTTTT. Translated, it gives CASWDRGQNTGELFF.

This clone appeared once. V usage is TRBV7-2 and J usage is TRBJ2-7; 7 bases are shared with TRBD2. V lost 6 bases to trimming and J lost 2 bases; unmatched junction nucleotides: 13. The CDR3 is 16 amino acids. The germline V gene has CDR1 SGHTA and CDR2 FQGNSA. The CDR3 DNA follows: TGTGCCAGCAGTACTAGGGTGGCGGGAGTCACCTACGAGCAGTACTTC. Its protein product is CASSTRVAGVTYEQYF. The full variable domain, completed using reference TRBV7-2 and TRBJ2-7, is GAGVSQSPSNKVTEKGKDVELRCDPISGHTALYWYRQSLGQGLEFLIYFQGNSAPDKSGLPSDRFSAERTGGSVSTLTIQRTQQEDSAVYLCASSTRVAGVTYEQYFGPGTRLTVT.

The CDR3 nucleotides are TGTGCCAGCAGCCACAAAGTTAGCAATCAGCCCCAGCATTTT. Its protein product is CASSHKVSNQPQHF. This rearrangement joins TRBV5-6 to TRBJ1-5; D ambiguous. There are 14 residues in the CDR3. CDR1 and CDR2 (germline): SGHDT, YYEEEE. Trimming pared 4 bases from V and 0 bases from J, leaving 8 bases between.